Listed below are T cell receptor beta chains from one sample, sequenced in a study of CD8 T cells in Susac syndrome. MiXCR, applied by TCRdb to the immunoSEQ multiplex PCR reads, yields one record per CDR3 protein. The table lists about 280,000 distinct CDR3 sequences, 70% to 90% of them singletons. Sequenced input: CD8+ T cells from PBMCs. The origin of the receptors is a human donor with multiple sclerosis. The CDR3 runs from the conserved cysteine through the conserved F or W. D genes are given only for firm matches. Clone size is shown for a subset of rows, as once, few, many or a class of expanded clone.

D | J | size | V | DNA | CDR3
- | TRBJ2-3 | - | TRBV10-1 | TGCGCCAGCAGCGAGGAGAGGGGGGAAGATACGCAGTATTTT | CASSEERGEDTQYF
- | TRBJ2-2 | - | TRBV12-3/TRBV12-4 | TGTGCCAGCAGTCCTTACGGGCCAGCGGCGAACACCGGGGAGCTGTTTTTT | CASSPYGPAANTGELFF
- | TRBJ2-1 | - | TRBV13 | TGTGCCAGCAGCTCCGCGTACAATGAGCAGTTCTTC | CASSSAYNEQFF
TRBD1 | TRBJ2-1 | - | TRBV6-2/TRBV6-3 | TGTGCCAGCAGGTCTACAGGGGACCTATGGAATGAGCAGTTCTTC | CASRSTGDLWNEQFF
TRBD1 | TRBJ2-3 | few | TRBV27 | TGTGCCAGCAGTTACGGGACAGGCACAGATACGCAGTATTTT | CASSYGTGTDTQYF
- | TRBJ2-7 | few | TRBV29-1 | TGCAGCGTTGAAGGGGGGTACGAGCAGTACTTC | CSVEGGYEQYF
TRBD2 | TRBJ2-7 | - | TRBV19 | TGTGCCAGTAGTTCAGCGGGAGGGCCGTACGAGCAGTACTTC | CASSSAGGPYEQYF
- | TRBJ1-1 | few | TRBV6-1 | TGTGCCAGCGTCCATTCAAGGTTCATTGCTTTCTTT | CASVHSRFIAFF
- | TRBJ1-2 | few | TRBV7-2 | TGTGCCAGCAGCTTAGGGTTGGGGGGGGCTGGCTACACCTTC | CASSLGLGGAGYTF
- | TRBJ1-1 | - | TRBV27 | TGTGCCAGCAGTTTAGTGGCGAACACTGAAGCTTTCTTT | CASSLVANTEAFF
TRBD1 | TRBJ1-5 | - | TRBV9 | TGTGCCAGCAGCGTCGGACAGGGGGCTGGACAGCCCCAGCATTTT | CASSVGQGAGQPQHF
- | TRBJ2-7 | - | TRBV10-1 | TGCGCCAGCAGTGAGGGCGACAGCTACGAGCAGTACTTC | CASSEGDSYEQYF
- | TRBJ2-5 | - | TRBV7-9 | TGTGCCAGCAGGGGGTTAACGGGCATCCAAGAGACCCAGTACTTC | CASRGLTGIQETQYF
TRBD1 | TRBJ2-7 | - | TRBV30 | TGTGCCTGGAGTGCGGGACAGGGGGCTTACGAGCAGTACTTC | CAWSAGQGAYEQYF
TRBD2 | TRBJ2-1 | - | TRBV3-1 | TGTGCCAGCAGCCAAACCCCGGGACTAGCGGGAAATGAGCAGTTCTTC | CASSQTPGLAGNEQFF
TRBD2 | TRBJ2-1 | once | TRBV16 | TGTGCCAGCAGCCCAAAAGCCACTAGCGGGGGGAACAATGAGCAGTTCTTC | CASSPKATSGGNNEQFF
TRBD2 | TRBJ2-5 | - | TRBV6-5 | TGTGCCAGCAGTTACGACCAGCTCGCGGGAGAAGAGACCCAGTACTTC | CASSYDQLAGEETQYF
- | TRBJ2-3 | - | TRBV12-3/TRBV12-4 | TGTGCCAGCAGCCCCGGCGATAGCACAGATACGCAGTATTTT | CASSPGDSTDTQYF
- | TRBJ1-1 | few | TRBV7-9 | TGTGCCAGCAGCTTCACAGGGAATCCCTTTGAAGCTTTCTTT | CASSFTGNPFEAFF
TRBD2 | TRBJ2-3 | - | TRBV6-5 | TGTGCCATCGCGACTAGCGGGAGCTCCATAGATACGCAGTATTTT | CAIATSGSSIDTQYF
TRBD1 | TRBJ1-5 | - | TRBV2 | TGTGCCAGCAGGAGGGACAGGGGGGGCAATCAGCCCCAGCATTTT | CASRRDRGGNQPQHF
TRBD1 | TRBJ1-5 | - | TRBV12-3/TRBV12-4 | TGTGCCAGCAGTCTGCGACAGGGGGGTCAGCCCCAGCATTTT | CASSLRQGGQPQHF
- | TRBJ2-3 | - | TRBV19 | TGTGCCAGTAGTATAACCCCGGGGGTGAGCACAGATACGCAGTATTTT | CASSITPGVSTDTQYF
TRBD1 | TRBJ2-3 | - | TRBV7-9 | TGTGCCAGCAGCCACACGGGACAGGAGGACACAGATACGCAGTATTTT | CASSHTGQEDTDTQYF
- | TRBJ2-6 | - | TRBV4-1 | TGCGCCAGCAGCCAAGGAGGGATCTCTGGGGCCAACGTCCTGACTTTC | CASSQGGISGANVLTF
TRBD1 | TRBJ1-1 | - | TRBV11-2 | TGTGCCAGCAGCCCGGGACAGGGGGCGAAAGCTTTCTTT | CASSPGQGAKAFF
- | TRBJ1-4 | - | TRBV27 | TGTGCCAGCAGTTTAGGTGTCGTGGGTATACGGCACCGCGGCGAAAAACTGTTTTTT | CASSLGVVGIRHRGEKLFF
TRBD1 | TRBJ1-2 | - | TRBV13 | TGTGCCAGCAGCTTAGGGGACAGGGGAGGCTACACCTTC | CASSLGDRGGYTF
- | TRBJ2-1 | - | TRBV28 | TGTGCCAGCAGTTACACTAGCTCCTACAATGAGCAGTTCTTC | CASSYTSSYNEQFF
TRBD2 | TRBJ2-7 | - | TRBV20-1 | TGCAGTGCAGAAGGACTAGCGGGAGGGATGGTGCATAACTTCGAGCAGTACTTC | CSAEGLAGGMVHNFEQYF
TRBD2 | TRBJ2-3 | - | TRBV29-1 | TGCAGTTTTATCAGGACTAGCGGGAGCGGGGGGTATTTT | CSFIRTSGSGGYF
TRBD2 | TRBJ2-5 | - | TRBV10-3 | TGTGCCATCCTCCGACTAGCGGGATTCCAAGAGACCCAGTACTTC | CAILRLAGFQETQYF
TRBD2 | TRBJ2-5 | - | TRBV2 | TGTGCCAGCCCGCGGGGGCAAGAGACCCAGTACTTC | CASPRGQETQYF
- | TRBJ2-1 | - | TRBV3-1 | TGTGCCAGCACTATGGGGAATGAGCAGTTCTTC | CASTMGNEQFF
- | TRBJ1-5 | - | TRBV20-1 | TGCAGTGCTACCCTCTTGGACACCTTAGGCACTCAGCCCCAGCATTTT | CSATLLDTLGTQPQHF
TRBD1 | TRBJ2-7 | - | TRBV27 | TGTGCCAGCAGTGTACAGGGGGCTTACGAGCAGTACTTC | CASSVQGAYEQYF
- | TRBJ2-3 | - | TRBV11-2 | TGTGCCAGCATCAACCCCGGGACTGGATCTTCTAGCACAGATACGCAGTATTTT | CASINPGTGSSSTDTQYF
- | TRBJ1-5 | - | TRBV27 | TGTGCCAGCAGTTTATGGGGGGAACAGCCCCAGCATTTT | CASSLWGEQPQHF
- | TRBJ1-1 | - | TRBV27 | TGTGCCAGCAGTTTATTTACAGGGCTGAACACTGAAGCTTTCTTT | CASSLFTGLNTEAFF
- | TRBJ1-1 | - | TRBV12-3/TRBV12-4 | TGTGCCATCCAGAGGCCCGGGAACACTGAAGCTTTCTTT | CAIQRPGNTEAFF
TRBD1 | TRBJ1-2 | - | TRBV29-1 | TGCAGCGTTGGGACAGGGGCGTTATATGGCTACACCTTC | CSVGTGALYGYTF
- | TRBJ2-5 | - | TRBV27 | TGTGCCACCATGGGAGCGCGCCAAGAGACCCAGTACTTC | CATMGARQETQYF
TRBD1 | TRBJ2-5 | - | TRBV5-5 | TGTGCCAGCAGCTTGTACAGGGGGACACAAGAGACCCAGTACTTC | CASSLYRGTQETQYF
TRBD2 | TRBJ2-1 | - | TRBV7-3 | TGTGCCAGCAGCTTGTCGGCTAGCGGGAACCATGAGCAGTTCTTC | CASSLSASGNHEQFF
- | TRBJ2-7 | - | TRBV5-4 | TGTGCCAGCAGCCAGGGGCGGAGTTACACCTACGAGCAGTACTTC | CASSQGRSYTYEQYF
- | TRBJ1-2 | - | TRBV25-1 | TGTGCCAGCAGAGAGACAGAAATCGGCTACACCTTC | CASRETEIGYTF
- | TRBJ1-2 | - | TRBV29-1 | TGCAGCGTTGTCGACAGAGGGGTGGGGGGCTACACCTTC | CSVVDRGVGGYTF
- | TRBJ2-7 | - | TRBV6-6 | TGTGCCAGCAGTTACTCTAATGCCGACCACTACGAGCAGTACTTC | CASSYSNADHYEQYF
- | TRBJ2-5 | - | TRBV20-1 | TGCAGTGCTAGAGATAAGCAGCGGGCCGTCCAAGAGACCCAGTACTTC | CSARDKQRAVQETQYF
TRBD2 | TRBJ2-1 | - | TRBV6-2/TRBV6-3 | TGTGCCAGCAGTTACCATCCCGGAGAAAAGCCGGGAGGGCCATTCAGCTCCTACAATGAGCAGTTCTTC | CASSYHPGEKPGGPFSSYNEQFF
- | TRBJ2-4 | once | TRBV21-1 | TGTGCCAGCAGCAAAGTGGCACTAGCGGGAGGGCCCAATCACATTCAGTACTTC | CASSKVALAGGPNHIQYF
- | TRBJ2-7 | - | TRBV27 | TGTGCCAGCAGTTCCCGGGGGACAGCGGGCTACGAGCAGTACTTC | CASSSRGTAGYEQYF
- | TRBJ2-1 | - | TRBV24-1 | TGTGCCACCAGTGACTCGCGCGAGGATGAGCAGTTCTTC | CATSDSREDEQFF
TRBD2 | TRBJ2-1 | - | TRBV30 | TGTGCCTGGAGTCCTCGGGGCGGGGGATATGAGCAGTTCTTC | CAWSPRGGGYEQFF
TRBD2 | TRBJ2-3 | - | TRBV14 | TGTGCCAGCAGCCAGCTAGCGGGAGTTGCAGATACGCAGTATTTT | CASSQLAGVADTQYF
TRBD1 | TRBJ2-2 | once | TRBV27 | TGTGCCAGCCGACAGGGGATCACCGGGGAGCTGTTTTTT | CASRQGITGELFF
- | TRBJ2-7 | - | TRBV6-1 | TGTGCCAGCAGTGAGGCAGGTAGCTCCTACGAGCAGTACTTC | CASSEAGSSYEQYF
TRBD2 | TRBJ2-1 | - | TRBV20-1 | TGCAGTGCTAGAGATACTGCGACTAGCGGGAGTTTCTATGAGCAGTTCTTC | CSARDTATSGSFYEQFF